Each of the 14 T cell receptor beta chains below was sequenced from the same sample in a study of T cells in Graves' hyperthyroidism and ophthalmopathy. Amplification of TCR beta CDR3 regions used RNA as the template. Initially, a first-round RT-PCR of the TCR CDR3 employed the HTBI primer set. In TCRdb, the multiplex PCR reads were re-called with MiXCR into one record per CDR3 protein. The table includes about 290,000 distinct CDR3 sequences, around 19% detected once. The sequencing input was blood. The receptors originated from a man aged 45-65 years with Graves' ophthalmopathy.

This clonotype was observed a few times. The chain carries TRBV6-1 and TRBJ1-1, with 7 positions matching TRBD1. Per the germline V gene, CDR1 is MNHNS and CDR2 is SASEGT. The CDR3 is made up of 18 amino acids. V gave up 6 bases and J gave up 7 bases; unmatched junction bases: 23. The CDR3 sequence: CASSSYTQSRGGRGEAFF. For the CDR3, the DNA is TGTGCCAGCAGCAGTTACACCCAGTCCCGAGGGGGCAGAGGTGAAGCTTTCTTT.

This clonotype was observed a handful of times. The rearrangement joins TRBV27 to TRBJ1-6; TRBD1 is a possible D gene (6 bases). The ends were cut back, 6 bases at V and 3 bases at J, with 12 bases in the middle. Germline CDR1 is MNHEY and CDR2 is SMNVEV (reference sequence). The CDR3 loop spans 15 amino acids. CDR3 amino acids: CASRTDSIYNSPLHF. The CDR3 coding sequence is TGTGCCAGCAGAACGGACAGTATCTATAATTCACCCCTCCACTTT.

This clonotype was found many times. CDR3: CSARKTGGADTQYF. In DNA, the CDR3 is TGCAGTGCTAGAAAAACAGGGGGTGCAGATACGCAGTATTTT. V and J are TRBV20-1 and TRBJ2-3; 8 bases line up with TRBD1. The germline CDR1 and CDR2 sequences are DFQATT and SNEGSKA (reference sequence). CDR3 length: 14 residues. Trimming took 2 bases from V and 4 from J; bases not matched to a gene: 5.

In its sample, this clonotype was seen a few times. The chain has TRBV6-5 and TRBJ2-1, with D perhaps matching TRBD1 (5 bases). CDR1 MNHEY and CDR2 SVGAGI come from the germline V gene. The CDR3 loop spans 13 amino acids. V was clipped by 2 bases and J by 5 bases, with 7 bases between them. The CDR3: CASSYTGDNEQFF. The DNA of the CDR3 is TGTGCCAGCAGTTACACAGGAGACAATGAGCAGTTCTTC.

This chain joins TRBV20-1 and TRBJ2-5, with a tentative D call TRBD2 (6 bases). TRBJ2-1 explains the end of the DNA better; the J call may be wrong. Per the germline V gene, CDR1 is DFQATT and CDR2 is SNEGSKA (reference sequence). There are 12 residues in the CDR3. Here the CDR3 reads CSAPDWGETQFF. The CDR3 bases are TGCAGTGCCCCCGACTGGGGGGAGACCCAGTTCTTC.

This clonotype has ten or more counts. This CDR3 reads CACVKGTYNEQFF. DNA of the CDR3: TGTGCCTGTGTCAAGGGAACCTACAATGAGCAGTTCTTC. This chain joins TRBV30 and TRBJ2-1; D is uncertain. V gave up 6 bases and J gave up 2 bases, with 11 bases separating them. In germline, CDR1 is GTSNPN, CDR2 SVGIG (reference sequence). The CDR3 totals 13 residues.

J is TRBJ1-6 and V is TRBV20-1, with 8 positions matching TRBD1. The CDR3 covers 15 residues. After removal of 6 bases from V and 4 bases from J, the junction contained 8 bases not matched to a gene. Per germline, CDR1 DFQATT and CDR2 SNEGSKA (reference sequence). The CDR3 sequence is CSANSGGTYNSPLHF. CDR3 sequence (DNA): TGCAGTGCCAATTCAGGGGGCACATATAATTCACCCCTCCACTTT.

This clonotype was picked up many times. The rearrangement uses TRBV20-1 and TRBJ2-1; 11 nucleotides agree with TRBD2. Germline V gene data show CDR1 as DFQATT and CDR2 as SNEGSKA (reference sequence). Trimming at V came to 0 bases and at J to 0 bases, leaving 10 bases not matched to a gene. This CDR3 is built from 19 residues. For the CDR3, the DNA is TGCAGTGCTAGAGATCGGACTAGCGGGCAGACTTTCTCCTACAATGAGCAGTTCTTC. Its protein product is CSARDRTSGQTFSYNEQFF.

This clonotype has a count of ten or more. The gene calls are TRBV11-2 and TRBJ2-3, with 9 bases aligning to TRBD1. Per the germline V gene, CDR1 is SGHAT and CDR2 is FQNNGV. Losses at the gene ends were 4 bases for V and 2 bases for J; bases not matched to a gene: 4. The CDR3 loop spans 15 amino acids. CDR3: CASSSDRGLTDTQYF. DNA of the CDR3: TGTGCCAGCAGCTCGGACAGGGGCCTCACAGATACGCAGTATTTT. The full variable domain, rest sourced from reference TRBV11-2 and TRBJ2-3, is EAGVAQSPRYKIIEKRQSVAFWCNPISGHATLYWYQQILGQGPKLLIQFQNNGVVDDSQLPKDRFSAERLKGVDSTLKIQPAKLEDSAVYLCASSSDRGLTDTQYFGPGTRLTVL.

This clonotype has at least ten counts. This chain connects TRBV6-1 to TRBJ2-7; D is tentatively TRBD1 or TRBD2 (6 bases each). The V end was cut by 6 bases, the J end by 4 bases, with 16 bases between. The CDR3 extends over 14 amino acids. Germline V lookup: CDR1 MNHNS, CDR2 SASEGT. The CDR3 region is CASRPVQGGYEQYF. CDR3 DNA: TGTGCCAGCAGACCAGTACAGGGAGGATACGAGCAGTACTTC.

The chain employs TRBV30 and TRBJ1-5, with D maybe TRBD1 (6 bases). CDR1 and CDR2 (germline): GTSNPN, SVGIG (reference sequence). The CDR3 runs to 14 residues. Trimming pared 2 bases from V and 7 bases from J, leaving 15 bases between. CDR3 amino acids: CAWSLGGARQPQHF. In nucleotides, the CDR3 is TGTGCCTGGAGTTTAGGGGGGGCACGGCAGCCCCAGCATTTT.

This clonotype has ten or more counts. The chain employs TRBV20-1 and TRBJ2-5, with D possibly being TRBD1 (5 bases). The CDR3 has 13 amino acids. V gave up 2 bases and J gave up 1 base, with 8 bases separating them. Per germline, CDR1 DFQATT and CDR2 SNEGSKA (reference sequence). DNA for the CDR3: TGCAGTGCTAGACAGGGAACCCAAGAGACCCAGTACTTC. Its protein is CSARQGTQETQYF.

V and J are TRBV14 and TRBJ2-1, with no clear D. The germline gives CDR1 SGHDN, CDR2 FVKESK. CDR3 length: 13 amino acids. Trimming took off 4 bases at V and 10 bases at J, with 14 bases between the two ends. DNA of the CDR3: TGTGCCAGCAGCCCTGGTTCTGCATGGGAGCAGTTCTTC. Protein product: CASSPGSAWEQFF.

This clonotype was observed many times. The rearrangement uses TRBV5-1 and TRBJ2-3; TRBD2 agrees at 12 bases. J gave up 4 bases and V 4 bases, and 10 bases lay outside the gene matches. The germline V gene has CDR1 SGHRS and CDR2 YFSETQ. The CDR3 is 17 residues long. The CDR3 coding sequence is TGCGCCAGCAGCCCAGGACCACTAGCGGGAGGCGCAGATACGCAGTATTTT. Amino acid sequence: CASSPGPLAGGADTQYF.